This is a list of T cell receptor beta chains from one sample in a study of blood T cell repertoires in COVID-19. The repertoire was sequenced with immunoSEQ multiplex PCR; TCRdb's copy has only in-frame clones and lacks some. Of a few hundred thousand clones listed, 89% are singletons. The sequencing sample was made of peripheral blood. Receptor source: a woman in her fifties or sixties with COVID-19, enrolled during active disease. The CDR3 runs from the conserved cysteine through the conserved F or W. The D gene is left open where the match is weak. Expanded clones get a size class; other rows say once, few or many, or leave the size out.

D,size,V,J,DNA,CDR3
NA,NA,TRBV21-1,TRBJ1-1,TGTGCCAGCAGCAGTTTACAGGGCCGGAACACTGAAGCTTTCTTT,CASSSLQGRNTEAFF
TRBD1,NA,TRBV19,TRBJ1-5,TGTGCCAGTTCTAAACAGGGGCCTTATAGCAATCAGCCCCAGCATTTT,CASSKQGPYSNQPQHF
NA,NA,TRBV19,TRBJ1-5,TGTGCCAGTAGTCCCCTGGGGGGGGCACAGTATAGCAATCAGCCCCAGCATTTT,CASSPLGGAQYSNQPQHF
NA,NA,TRBV2,TRBJ2-2,TGTGCCAGCAGTGACTTCGGAGTGCTGTTTTTT,CASSDFGVLFF
NA,once,TRBV7-8,TRBJ1-2,TGTGCCACCTCGCCCGGGTTTTATAGCTACACCTTC,CATSPGFYSYTF
NA,NA,TRBV30,TRBJ1-6,TGTGCCTGGAGCCTACAGGCCAATTCACCCCTCCACTTT,CAWSLQANSPLHF
NA,NA,TRBV19,TRBJ1-2,TGTGCCAGTAGTAGGGGACTGATCTATGGCTACACCTTC,CASSRGLIYGYTF
TRBD1,NA,TRBV6-6,TRBJ1-2,TGTGCCAGCAGTGACCGACAGGGGATAGATGGCTACACCTTC,CASSDRQGIDGYTF
NA,NA,TRBV10-3,TRBJ1-2,TGTGCCATCAGATCCGGGGGGGCAGGGGAAGGCTATGGCTACACCTTC,CAIRSGGAGEGYGYTF
NA,NA,TRBV25-1,TRBJ1-4,TGTGCCAGCAGTGAATCGAGACAGGTCGTCTATGAAAAACTGTTTTTT,CASSESRQVVYEKLFF
NA,NA,TRBV7-2,TRBJ1-3,TGTGCCAGCAGCTTAAGTCCAGGGGGAAACACCATATATTTT,CASSLSPGGNTIYF
NA,NA,TRBV2,TRBJ2-5,TGTGCCAGCAGTGGTTTGCGGGGAGAGACCCAGTACTTC,CASSGLRGETQYF
NA,NA,TRBV6-6,TRBJ1-6,TGTGCCAGCAGTTACGCCGGACATTTGGGTTCACCCCTCCACTTT,CASSYAGHLGSPLHF
TRBD2,NA,TRBV30,TRBJ2-2,TGTGCCTGGCGCGGGGGGGCTAACGGGGAGCTGTTTTTT,CAWRGGANGELFF
NA,once,TRBV12-3/TRBV12-4,TRBJ1-2,TGTGCCAGCAGTATGACAACCTATGGCTACACCTTC,CASSMTTYGYTF
NA,NA,TRBV28,TRBJ2-7,TGTGCCAGCACCGAGACCTACGAGCAGTACTTC,CASTETYEQYF
NA,NA,TRBV18,TRBJ1-1,TGTGCCAGCTCAGCGGGATCCCTAGGCACTGAAGCTTTCTTT,CASSAGSLGTEAFF
NA,few,TRBV28,TRBJ1-2,TGTGCCAGCAGGGGGGCGGGCTACACCTTC,CASRGAGYTF
NA,once,TRBV10-3,TRBJ1-1,TGTGCCATCAGTGAGAAGGAGCTGTTGAACACTGAAGCTTTCTTT,CAISEKELLNTEAFF
NA,NA,TRBV28,TRBJ1-1,TGTGCCAGCCACCTCAGAACTGAAGCTTTCTTT,CASHLRTEAFF
NA,NA,TRBV25-1,TRBJ1-4,TGTGCCAGCAAAAGGACAGCTCGCAATGAAAAACTGTTTTTT,CASKRTARNEKLFF
TRBD1,NA,TRBV3-1/TRBV3-2,TRBJ2-2,TGTGCCAGCAGCCACCGACAGGGCCCGAACACCGGGGAGCTGTTTTTT,CASSHRQGPNTGELFF
NA,NA,TRBV5-1,TRBJ1-1,TGCGCCAGCAGCCCAACACAGGGGAACACTGAAGCTTTCTTT,CASSPTQGNTEAFF
TRBD1,NA,TRBV19,TRBJ2-2,TGTGCCAGTAACCTACAGGGGCTAACGGCGAACACCGGGGAGCTGTTTTTT,CASNLQGLTANTGELFF
NA,NA,TRBV18,TRBJ1-1,TGTGCCAGCTCACCCCTCCTCAGCCGACAGAAAATGAACACTGAAGCTTTCTTT,CASSPLLSRQKMNTEAFF
NA,NA,TRBV9,TRBJ2-1,TGTGCCAGCAGCGACCGACCTGGCTTGGGGCCCTACAATGAGCAGTTCTTC,CASSDRPGLGPYNEQFF
TRBD1,NA,TRBV7-6,TRBJ2-3,TGTGCCAGCAGCTTGGGACAGGGAATCACAGATACGCAGTATTTT,CASSLGQGITDTQYF
NA,NA,TRBV5-5,TRBJ1-4,TGTGCCAGCAGCTTCGGTAGCATAGAGGAAAAACTGTTTTTT,CASSFGSIEEKLFF
NA,NA,TRBV5-1,TRBJ2-2,TGCGCCAGCAGCTTCAAAGCGGAGACGAACACCGGGGAGCTGTTTTTT,CASSFKAETNTGELFF
NA,NA,TRBV19,TRBJ1-1,TGTGCCAGTAGTGGGGCGGCGCGGGGAGGGAGCACTGAAGCTTTCTTT,CASSGAARGGSTEAFF